What follows are 29 T cell receptor beta chains derived from one specimen sequenced in a study of blood T cell repertoires in COVID-19 (dated by TCRdb to about 2020). Library construction relied on the immunoSEQ multiplex PCR assay. As stored in TCRdb, this immuneACCESS dataset retains in-frame rearrangements with V and J assigned. A fraction of the clones does not appear; measured against another copy, unresolved V genes explain less than half of the discrepancy, and the remainder lacks a known reason. The sample table shows 250,000 or so clones, and 91% are seen once. The top ten clones comprise approximately 2.7% of the sample. Sequencing was performed on PBMCs or T cells enriched from blood (not recorded which). These receptors all come from a man aged 35-49 years who had been exposed to COVID-19.

This clone was seen once. V gene TRBV5-1 combines with J gene TRBJ1-4; 12 nucleotides align to TRBD1. From germline, CDR1 is SGHRS and CDR2 YFSETQ. The CDR3 spans 15 residues. J gave up 6 bases and V 4 bases, and 4 bases lay outside the gene matches. CDR3 nucleotide sequence: TGCGCCAGCAGCCGGGACAGGGGGCCAGATGAAAAACTGTTTTTT. Protein product: CASSRDRGPDEKLFF.

This rearrangement joins TRBV5-1 to TRBJ2-5; 8 bases are shared with TRBD2. The CDR3 contains 16 residues. Germline CDR1 SGHRS, CDR2 YFSETQ. V lost 0 bases and J lost 2; bases outside the gene matches: 6. CDR3 sequence reads: CASSLAGLERQETQYF. The CDR3 nucleotides are TGCGCCAGCAGCTTGGCGGGACTAGAAAGACAAGAGACCCAGTACTTC.

The gene calls are TRBV19 and TRBJ1-1; 8 nucleotides line up with TRBD1. Germline V gives CDR1 LNHDA, CDR2 SQIVND (reference sequence). V shed 9 bases and J 4 bases; nucleotides not matched to a gene: 13. The CDR3 is 15 residues long. The CDR3 spells CASLDPGGRATEAFF. For the CDR3, the DNA is TGTGCCAGCCTAGACCCAGGGGGCAGGGCCACTGAAGCTTTCTTT. Together with reference TRBV19 and TRBJ1-1, the CDR3 gives the full variable domain: DGGITQSPKYLFRKEGQNVTLSCEQNLNHDAMYWYRQDPGQGLRLIYYSQIVNDFQKGDIAEGYSVSREKKESFPLTVTSAQKNPTAFYLCASLDPGGRATEAFFGQGTRLTVV.

V usage is TRBV28 and J usage is TRBJ2-7; D possibly corresponds to TRBD1 (5 bases). V lost 6 bases to trimming and J lost 0 bases, with 15 bases between them. The CDR3 is 15 amino acids. CDR1 MDHEN and CDR2 SYDVKM come from the germline V gene. The CDR3 sequence: CASSPDQGSSYEQYF. The CDR3 coding sequence is TGTGCCAGCAGCCCTGATCAGGGTAGCTCCTACGAGCAGTACTTC.

This clone came up once. This chain links TRBV11-3 with TRBJ2-4; TRBD2 matches at 9 bases. The CDR3 totals 17 residues. Germline CDR1 and CDR2: SGHNT and YENEEA. V lost 3 bases to trimming and J lost 3 bases; unmatched junction nucleotides: 9. CDR3 nucleotides: TGTGCCAGCAGCTTTGGGGGCGGGAGGGCCAGCAAAAACATTCAGTACTTC. It yields the protein CASSFGGGRASKNIQYF.

In this sample, this clone turned up once. The sample carries other DNA sequences with the same CDR3. This chain links TRBV7-2 with TRBJ2-7, with D unresolved. Germline V CDR1 and CDR2: SGHTA, FQGNSA. This CDR3 comprises 13 residues. The V end lost 0 bases, the J end lost 3 bases, and 6 bases lay between the germline ends. In nucleotides, the CDR3 is TGTGCCAGCAGCTTAGCCCCGGGCTACGAGCAGTACTTC. Protein sequence: CASSLAPGYEQYF.

The rearrangement links TRBV28 to TRBJ1-4; the D gene is possibly TRBD1 (6 bases). V was pared by 6 bases and J by 5 bases, with 10 bases between. Germline values: CDR1 MDHEN, CDR2 SYDVKM. The CDR3 length is 13 residues. CDR3 sequence: CASRDSINEKLFF. The CDR3 nucleotides read TGTGCCAGCAGGGACAGTATCAATGAAAAACTGTTTTTT.

This sequence joins TRBV27 and TRBJ2-4; the match to TRBD2 covers 8 bases. After removal of 7 bases from V and 8 bases from J, the junction contained 19 bases not matched to a gene. The CDR3 is made up of 17 amino acids. In germline, CDR1 is MNHEY, CDR2 SMNVEV (reference sequence). CDR3 sequence (DNA): TGTGCCAGCATGACTCGACTTTATGATAGCGGGAAAGACATTCAGTACTTC. Translation gives CASMTRLYDSGKDIQYF.

The chain is built from TRBV3-1 (or the pseudogene TRBV3-2) and TRBJ2-3; 9 nucleotides agree with TRBD2. The junction had 9 bases not matched to a gene; V was cut back by 6 bases and J by 5 bases. This CDR3 comprises 15 residues. Per the germline V gene, CDR1 is LGHDT and CDR2 is YNNKEL (reference sequence). The DNA of the CDR3 is TGTGCCAGCAGGTATAGCGGGGGTAAAGGAGATACGCAGTATTTT. Its protein product is CASRYSGGKGDTQYF.

This clone was recorded once. The chain couples TRBV4-1 to TRBJ2-7, with TRBD2 as a possible D gene (5 bases). Trimming left V 3 bases short and J 3 bases short, with 18 bases between. Germline assignment: CDR1 MGHRA and CDR2 YSYEKL. The CDR3 is made up of 16 amino acids. The DNA for the CDR3 is TGCGCCAGCAGCCACCCCGCCCGGGGTATAAACTACGAGCAGTACTTC. Amino acids: CASSHPARGINYEQYF.

The chain employs TRBV7-9 and TRBJ1-1, with D perhaps TRBD1 (6 bases). CDR3 length: 13 amino acids. Between the trimmed V and J ends, which lost 6 bases and 6 bases, there was a span of 14 bases. The germline V gene has CDR1 SEHNR and CDR2 FQNEAQ (reference sequence). For the CDR3, the DNA is TGTGCCAGCAGAGAGACAGGACCCTCTGAAGCTTTCTTT. It is translated as CASRETGPSEAFF.

The chain has TRBV6-5 and TRBJ2-3; 9 nucleotides agree with TRBD2. Germline assignment: CDR1 MNHEY and CDR2 SVGAGI. J was trimmed by 1 base and V by 2 bases; bases with no gene match: 4. There are 16 residues in the CDR3. CDR3 sequence (DNA): TGTGCCAGCAGTTACGGGGCGGGAGGGGGCACAGATACGCAGTATTTT. Protein product: CASSYGAGGGTDTQYF.

The V call is TRBV9, the J call TRBJ1-1, with 9 positions matching TRBD1. The ends lost 2 bases at V and 0 bases at J; junction bases unmatched: 2. This CDR3 has 15 amino acids. From germline, CDR1 is SGDLS and CDR2 YYNGEE. The CDR3 loop reads CASSVTGGLNTEAFF. In DNA, the CDR3 is TGTGCCAGCAGCGTTACAGGGGGCTTGAACACTGAAGCTTTCTTT.

The chain couples TRBV11-2 to TRBJ1-1; D gene unclear. Germline assignment: CDR1 SGHAT and CDR2 FQNNGV. V lost 0 bases and J 5 bases, leaving 19 bases between the germline ends. The CDR3 extends over 17 amino acids. As DNA, the CDR3 is TGTGCCAGCAGCTTAGATCTGGGTGAGGGTCTAAGGACTGAAGCTTTCTTT. It codes for CASSLDLGEGLRTEAFF.

V usage is TRBV28 and J usage is TRBJ1-1; the D is unclear. Germline assignment: CDR1 MDHEN and CDR2 SYDVKM. V was shortened by 7 bases and J by 1 base, with 7 bases between the two germline ends. This CDR3 contains 12 residues. CDR3 sequence: CASKEGNTEAFF. Here the CDR3 DNA reads TGTGCCAGCAAGGAGGGGAACACTGAAGCTTTCTTT.

In its sample, this clone was seen many times. The CDR3 loop reads CASSPLGGKSNEQFF. CDR3 nucleotide sequence: TGTGCCAGCAGCCCACTGGGGGGGAAAAGCAATGAGCAGTTCTTC. The chain is built from TRBV7-3 and TRBJ2-1; TRBD2 agrees at 7 bases. The CDR3 contains 15 residues. The junction had 10 bases not matched to a gene; V was cut back by 5 bases and J by 6 bases. CDR1 SGHTA and CDR2 FQGTGA come from the germline V gene.

The DNA for the CDR3 is TGTGCCAGCAGCAAAGTCGAGGGAGGTCCGGATACTTCCAATTCACCCCTCCACTTT. This gives the protein CASSKVEGGPDTSNSPLHF. The V gene is TRBV21-1, the J gene TRBJ1-6. TRBV21-1 is annotated as a pseudogene. This CDR3 comprises 19 residues.

The V and J genes are TRBV6-2 or TRBV6-3 and TRBJ2-7, with D perhaps matching TRBD1 (5 bases). V was shortened by 0 bases and J by 2 bases, with 11 bases between the two germline ends. The germline V gene encodes CDR1 MNHEY and CDR2 SVGEGT. The CDR3 has 15 amino acids. The CDR3 spells CASSYSSRGTYEQYF. CDR3 DNA: TGTGCCAGCAGTTACTCGAGTAGGGGCACCTACGAGCAGTACTTC.

V is TRBV5-1 and J is TRBJ1-6, with 7 bases aligning to TRBD1. Germline V gives CDR1 SGHRS, CDR2 YFSETQ. The CDR3 is made up of 19 amino acids. Trimming took 4 bases from V and 0 from J; bases not matched to a gene: 13. The CDR3 is CASSHGTDNFHSYNSPLHF. The CDR3, as DNA: TGCGCCAGCAGCCATGGGACAGATAATTTTCACTCCTATAATTCACCCCTCCACTTT.

V and J are TRBV7-2 and TRBJ1-2, with D perhaps TRBD1 (6 bases). The CDR3 consists of 16 residues. The germline gives CDR1 SGHTA, CDR2 FQGNSA. Trimming took 0 bases from V and 0 from J, leaving 11 bases between them. The CDR3 sequence: CASSLAKEGANYGYTF. CDR3 nucleotides: TGTGCCAGCAGCTTAGCGAAAGAGGGGGCTAACTATGGCTACACCTTC.

The gene calls are TRBV27 and TRBJ1-5; 7 nucleotides align to TRBD1. The CDR3 is 17 amino acids. Looked up from germline, CDR1 is MNHEY and CDR2 is SMNVEV (reference sequence). The V gene end was trimmed by 3 bases and the J gene end by 3 bases; junction bases not matched to a gene: 11. The CDR3 bases are TGTGCCAGCAGTTTTGCGGCAGGGGGTCGCCCCAATCAGCCCCAGCATTTT. Translated, it gives CASSFAAGGRPNQPQHF.

For the CDR3, the DNA is TGTGCCAGCAGTCAACATGACGGACAGGGTACGCAGTATTTT. It yields the protein CASSQHDGQGTQYF. This chain uses TRBV7-2 with TRBJ2-3; the match to TRBD1 covers 8 bases. Germline lookup yields CDR1 SGHTA and CDR2 FQGNSA. The CDR3 contains 14 residues. J was trimmed by 8 bases and V by 6 bases; bases with no gene match: 10.

The chain couples TRBV5-6 to TRBJ2-7; possible D gene TRBD1, 6 bases. Germline V CDR1 and CDR2: SGHDT, YYEEEE. The CDR3 is 17 residues long. V was pared by 0 bases and J by 0 bases, with 16 bases between. CDR3 bases: TGTGCCAGCAGCTTGGGGGGAACAGGGATCGCCTCCTACGAGCAGTACTTC. It specifies CASSLGGTGIASYEQYF.

This clone occurred once. This chain links TRBV15 with TRBJ2-7; 7 nucleotides match TRBD2. CDR1 LNHNV and CDR2 YYDKDF come from the germline V gene (reference sequence). Germline trimming cut 1 base from V and 3 bases from J; bases unmatched to any gene: 9. The CDR3 runs to 16 residues. In nucleotides, the CDR3 is TGTGCCACCAGCAGAGTTTTATGGGAGGGCCACTACGAGCAGTACTTC. Protein product: CATSRVLWEGHYEQYF. The full variable domain, its missing parts supplied by reference TRBV15 and TRBJ2-7, is DAMVIQNPRYQVTQFGKPVTLSCSQTLNHNVMYWYQQKSSQAPKLLFHYYDKDFNNEADTPDNFQSRRPNTSFCFLDIRSPGLGDTAMYLCATSRVLWEGHYEQYFGPGTRLTVT.

CDR3 sequence (DNA): TGTGCCATTACGACAGGGTGGACTGGAAACACCATATATTTT. It translates to CAITTGWTGNTIYF. The genes are TRBV7-8 and TRBJ1-3, with 7 bases matching TRBD1. Germline CDR1 is SGHVS and CDR2 is FQNEAQ. The CDR3 consists of 14 residues. V lost 10 bases, J lost 2 bases, and 8 bases stayed unmatched.

The chain combines TRBV6-2 or TRBV6-3 with TRBJ2-1; tentatively, D is TRBD2 (6 bases). CDR3 length: 16 amino acids. The V and J ends lost 5 bases and 1 base respectively, with 15 bases between them. Per germline, CDR1 MNHEY and CDR2 SVGEGT. CDR3 in amino acids: CASSTLPGGSYNEQFF. The CDR3, as DNA: TGTGCCAGCAGTACCCTCCCCGGGGGTTCCTACAATGAGCAGTTCTTC.

The chain combines TRBV28 with TRBJ2-4, with 14 bases aligning to TRBD2. This CDR3 region has 21 residues. The V gene end was trimmed by 7 bases and the J gene end by 0 bases; junction bases not matched to a gene: 17. Germline CDR1 reads MDHEN; CDR2 reads SYDVKM. CDR3 in amino acids: CASTPPPGLAGGRIAKNIQYF. The CDR3 coding sequence is TGTGCCAGCACCCCCCCTCCCGGACTAGCGGGAGGACGGATAGCCAAAAACATTCAGTACTTC. Looking up the rest from reference TRBV28 and TRBJ2-4 gives the full variable domain: DVKVTQSSRYLVKRTGEKVFLECVQDMDHENMFWYRQDPGLGLRLIYFSYDVKMKEKGDIPEGYSVSREKKERFSLILESASTNQTSMYLCASTPPPGLAGGRIAKNIQYFGAGTRLSVL.

V is TRBV7-6 and J is TRBJ2-1, with 9 nucleotides matching TRBD1. Germline CDR1 SGHVS, CDR2 FNYEAQ. V dropped 2 bases and J dropped 7; count of bases not matched to a gene: 6. The CDR3 has 15 residues. The CDR3 loop is CASSLTRQGGNEQFF. CDR3 in DNA: TGTGCCAGCAGCTTAACCCGACAGGGGGGAAATGAGCAGTTCTTC. Combining the CDR3 with reference TRBV7-6 and TRBJ2-1 gives the whole variable domain GAGVSQSPRYKVTKRGQDVALRCDPISGHVSLYWYRQALGQGPEFLTYFNYEAQQDKSGLPNDRFSAERPEGSISTLTIQRTEQRDSAMYRCASSLTRQGGNEQFFGPGTRLTVL.

This chain links TRBV19 with TRBJ1-6; no firm D call. The CDR3 contains 13 residues. Per germline, CDR1 LNHDA and CDR2 SQIVND (reference sequence). Trimming shortened V by 9 bases and J by 7 bases, and 13 bases separated the two germline ends. The CDR3 spells CASQGLLNSPLHF. In DNA, the CDR3 is TGTGCCAGCCAAGGACTTCTAAATTCACCCCTCCACTTT.